Listed here are 31 T cell receptor beta chains from one sample, sequenced in a study of PD-1 blockade in classical Hodgkin lymphoma. Patients all relapsed after autologous stem cell transplantation, and there was variation in brentuximab vedotin exposure. Clones were sequenced by immunoSEQ multiplex PCR, and TCRdb holds only the in-frame ones, with some missing. The sample shows more than 90,000 clones, roughly 80% of them seen only once. The sequences come from peripheral blood mononuclear cells (PBMCs), collected before the second cycle of nivolumab. Receptors were obtained from a human donor with classical Hodgkin lymphoma.

The rearrangement joins TRBV5-1 to TRBJ2-3; TRBD2 matches at 14 bases. Germline loops: CDR1 SGHRS, CDR2 YFSETQ. The CDR3 sequence is 18 residues long. V trimming: 4 bases; J trimming: 5 bases; junction bases outside the gene matches: 12. For the CDR3, the DNA is TGCGCCAGCAGCCCCCCGGAGGGACTAGCGGGAGTGCTAGATACGCAGTATTTT. Amino acids: CASSPPEGLAGVLDTQYF.

The rearrangement links TRBV14 to TRBJ2-3; D assignment may be TRBD1 or TRBD2 (5 bases each). V was cut by 11 bases and J by 1 base, with 19 bases left in between. Germline V gene lookup returns CDR1 SGHDN and CDR2 FVKESK. The CDR3 spans 15 residues. CDR3 residues: CAGRPARGGTDTQYF. The CDR3 DNA sequence: TGTGCCGGCCGCCCCGCGAGGGGTGGCACAGATACGCAGTATTTT.

V usage is TRBV11-2 and J usage is TRBJ1-4, with D unresolved. Germline CDR1 is SGHAT and CDR2 is FQNNGV. With 3 bases removed from V and 8 bases from J, the gap between germline ends came to 16 bases. The CDR3 sequence is 15 residues long. The CDR3 nucleotides read TGTGCCAGCAGCTTTCGTCGAACACTGCCCGAAAAACTGTTTTTT. It yields the protein CASSFRRTLPEKLFF.

The rearrangement uses TRBV10-3 and TRBJ1-3, with D possibly matching TRBD1 (6 bases). Germline V gene sequence: CDR1 ENHRY, CDR2 SYGVKD. The CDR3 covers 12 residues. V lost 0 bases and J 15 bases, leaving 12 bases between the germline ends. The CDR3 nucleotides read TGTGCCATCAGTGAGTCGTCTGAGGGGGAATATTTT. This gives the protein CAISESSEGEYF.

There are a few counts of this clone. This chain links TRBV28 with TRBJ2-1; 7 nucleotides line up with TRBD2. Germline V gives CDR1 MDHEN, CDR2 SYDVKM. Germline trimming cut 6 bases from V and 4 bases from J; bases unmatched to any gene: 3. The CDR3 extends over 13 amino acids. The CDR3 region has the DNA TGTGCCAGCAGCCCCGGGGGGTACAATGAGCAGTTCTTC. Encoded protein: CASSPGGYNEQFF.

The V gene is TRBV19, the J gene TRBJ2-2; no definite D call. The germline V gene encodes CDR1 LNHDA and CDR2 SQIVND (reference sequence). This CDR3 contains 16 residues. With 7 bases removed from V and 0 bases from J, the gap between germline ends came to 15 bases. CDR3 protein: CASTLLPTPNTGELFF. DNA of the CDR3: TGTGCCAGTACCCTGCTGCCGACCCCGAACACCGGGGAGCTGTTTTTT. Full variable domain (rest looked up from reference TRBV19 and TRBJ2-2): DGGITQSPKYLFRKEGQNVTLSCEQNLNHDAMYWYRQDPGQGLRLIYYSQIVNDFQKGDIAEGYSVSREKKESFPLTVTSAQKNPTAFYLCASTLLPTPNTGELFFGEGSRLTVL.

The chain employs TRBV7-2 and TRBJ1-4; D ambiguous. Trimming removed 5 bases from V and 2 bases from J, with 9 bases in between. The CDR3 sequence is 14 residues long. CDR1 and CDR2 from the germline V gene are SGHTA and FQGNSA. CDR3 nucleotides: TGTGCCAGCAGCCCGGGAGTTACTAATGAAAAACTGTTTTTT. Protein: CASSPGVTNEKLFF.

This clone was recorded a few times. The CDR3 DNA sequence: TGTGCCAGCAGCTCTCTAGCGGGAGGGTACGAGCAGTACTTC. It specifies CASSSLAGGYEQYF. This chain joins TRBV7-8 and TRBJ2-7; TRBD2 aligns across 12 bases. The CDR3 has 14 residues. V was clipped by 4 bases and J by 4 bases; unmatched bases: 2. The V gene's germline CDR1 is SGHVS and CDR2 FQNEAQ.

V usage is TRBV7-2 and J usage is TRBJ1-2; no clear D. The CDR3 spans 15 residues. The germline V gene has CDR1 SGHTA and CDR2 FQGNSA. Trimming cost V 1 base and J 2 bases, with 11 bases left between them. The CDR3 sequence: CASSLDPQINYGYTF. Here the CDR3 DNA reads TGTGCCAGCAGCTTAGACCCCCAGATAAACTATGGCTACACCTTC.

This chain links TRBV5-1 with TRBJ1-1, with a weak D call TRBD1 (5 bases). The CDR3 totals 13 residues. V shed 4 bases and J shed 3 bases, with 10 bases lying between them. CDR1 is SGHRS and CDR2 is YFSETQ in the germline V gene. CDR3 bases: TGCGCCAGCAGCCGCGACAGAGACACTGAAGCTTTCTTT. This gives the protein CASSRDRDTEAFF. Together with reference TRBV5-1 and TRBJ1-1, the CDR3 gives the full variable domain: KAGVTQTPRYLIKTRGQQVTLSCSPISGHRSVSWYQQTPGQGLQFLFEYFSETQRNKGNFPGRFSGRQFSNSRSEMNVSTLELGDSALYLCASSRDRDTEAFFGQGTRLTVV.

The chain joins TRBV30 to TRBJ1-5, with a tentative D call TRBD1 (6 bases). CDR1 GTSNPN and CDR2 SVGIG come from the germline V gene (reference sequence). This CDR3 contains 14 residues. V gave up 0 bases and J gave up 4 bases, with 10 bases separating them. The CDR3 spells CAWSVAQGNQPQHF. The CDR3 region has the DNA TGTGCCTGGAGTGTTGCCCAGGGGAATCAGCCCCAGCATTTT.

This chain uses TRBV2 with TRBJ2-1; 10 bases match TRBD2. The CDR3 length is 15 residues. The junction had 6 bases not matched to a gene; V was cut back by 1 base and J by 9 bases. Germline assignment: CDR1 SNHLY and CDR2 FYNNEI. In DNA form, the CDR3 reads TGTGCCAGCAGTGAAGGGGTAGCGGGAGGCTCTGAGCAGTTCTTC. Amino acids: CASSEGVAGGSEQFF.

In its sample, this clone was seen a few times. The J gene is TRBJ1-5, the V gene TRBV28; D is unresolved. CDR3 size: 13 residues. V dropped 4 bases and J dropped 5 bases, with 9 bases sitting between them. Germline V gene data show CDR1 as MDHEN and CDR2 as SYDVKM. The CDR3 sequence is CASSSWSDQPQHF. Here the CDR3 DNA reads TGTGCCAGCAGTTCCTGGTCGGATCAGCCCCAGCATTTT. Full variable domain (missing parts from reference TRBV28 and TRBJ1-5): DVKVTQSSRYLVKRTGEKVFLECVQDMDHENMFWYRQDPGLGLRLIYFSYDVKMKEKGDIPEGYSVSREKKERFSLILESASTNQTSMYLCASSSWSDQPQHFGDGTRLSIL.

This chain links TRBV11-3 with TRBJ2-7, with a weak D call TRBD1 (6 bases). This CDR3 spans 12 amino acids. Germline-derived CDR1 and CDR2 are SGHNT and YENEEA. Trimming took 4 bases from V and 3 from J, leaving 7 bases between them. This chain's CDR3 is CASSSDSYEQYF. CDR3 in DNA: TGTGCCAGCAGCTCGGACAGCTACGAGCAGTACTTC.

This clone has just a few counts. The V call is TRBV10-3, the J call TRBJ2-7; no definite D call. V gave up 2 bases and J gave up 7 bases, with 18 bases separating them. The CDR3 covers 15 residues. Germline CDR1 is ENHRY and CDR2 is SYGVKD. Written as DNA, the CDR3 is TGTGCCATCAGTGAGACAGCTGCCGGTTATGGTGAGCAGTACTTC. Translated: CAISETAAGYGEQYF.

The V and J genes are TRBV4-2 and TRBJ2-2, with D perhaps given as TRBD1 or TRBD2 (5 bases each). With 4 bases removed from V and 8 bases from J, the gap between germline ends came to 11 bases. This CDR3 comprises 13 residues. Per germline, CDR1 LGHNA and CDR2 YNFKEQ. CDR3 protein: CASSRAEGGELFF. The CDR3 bases are TGTGCCAGCAGCCGGGCTGAGGGGGGGGAGCTGTTTTTT.

The V call is TRBV29-1, the J call TRBJ2-2; D possibly corresponds to TRBD1 (6 bases). The length of the CDR3 is 16 residues. Germline V CDR1 and CDR2: SQVTM, ANQGSEA. V lost 4 bases, J lost 3 bases, and 18 bases lay in between. CDR3 nucleotide sequence: TGCAGCGTTGTTCTGGGGGCGGGTTGGTACACCGGGGAGCTGTTTTTT. This gives the protein CSVVLGAGWYTGELFF.

This clone has just one count. The CDR3 DNA sequence: TGTGCCAGCAGTATCAGAGGGGGGGAACAAGAGACCCAGTACTTC. Amino acid sequence: CASSIRGGEQETQYF. V and J are TRBV6-4 and TRBJ2-5; weak D call: TRBD2 (7 bases). Trimming stripped 5 bases from V and 2 bases from J, with 15 bases between. The CDR3 runs 15 residues. Germline V gene sequence: CDR1 MRHNA, CDR2 SNTAGT.

J is TRBJ2-1 and V is TRBV5-1, with TRBD1 as a possible D gene (7 bases). This CDR3 contains 14 residues. Trimming shortened V by 4 bases and J by 4 bases, and 12 bases separated the two germline ends. Germline V gene lookup returns CDR1 SGHRS and CDR2 YFSETQ. In DNA form, the CDR3 reads TGCGCCAGCAGCCAGCAGGGGGGTTACAATGAGCAGTTCTTC. As protein: CASSQQGGYNEQFF.

The genes are TRBV10-3 and TRBJ2-3; TRBD2 agrees at 7 bases. Germline V gene data show CDR1 as ENHRY and CDR2 as SYGVKD. Germline trimming cut 7 bases from V and 11 bases from J; bases unmatched to any gene: 21. This CDR3 is built from 16 residues. This CDR3 reads CAITGEAGASPGGQYF. CDR3 DNA: TGTGCCATCACTGGGGAGGCGGGAGCATCCCCCGGGGGGCAGTATTTT.

This chain joins TRBV10-3 and TRBJ2-1, with D possibly being TRBD2 (5 bases). Germline V gene sequence: CDR1 ENHRY, CDR2 SYGVKD. The V end was cut by 0 bases, the J end by 4 bases, with 16 bases between. The CDR3 length is 17 residues. The CDR3 here is CAISESTPRSGYNEQFF. In nucleotides, the CDR3 is TGTGCCATCAGTGAGTCAACCCCCCGCTCGGGGTACAATGAGCAGTTCTTC.

The V call is TRBV5-6, the J call TRBJ1-5; unclear D gene. Germline lookup yields CDR1 SGHDT and CDR2 YYEEEE. The CDR3 has 14 residues. Trimming removed 1 base from V and 0 bases from J, with 5 bases in between. The CDR3 DNA is TGTGCCAGCAGCTTGACATCTAGCAATCAGCCCCAGCATTTT. Translated, it gives CASSLTSSNQPQHF.

The chain carries TRBV28 and TRBJ1-1; weak D call: TRBD1 (5 bases). CDR1 is MDHEN and CDR2 is SYDVKM in the germline V gene. CDR3 length equals 13 residues. V was cut by 3 bases and J by 5 bases, with 10 bases left in between. The DNA for the CDR3 is TGTGCCAGCAGTTTTGCTGGGGGAACTGAAGCTTTCTTT. Translated: CASSFAGGTEAFF.

This clone showed up just once. This chain links TRBV6-5 with TRBJ2-2; the match to TRBD2 covers 7 bases. Germline V gene lookup returns CDR1 MNHEY and CDR2 SVGAGI. CDR3 length equals 15 residues. V trimming: 10 bases; J trimming: 7 bases; junction bases outside the gene matches: 15. CDR3 nucleotide sequence: TGTGCCACCACAAGGAGGGCGGGAGAGGTCGGGGAGCTGTTTTTT. This gives the protein CATTRRAGEVGELFF.

The rearrangement joins TRBV9 to TRBJ2-7, with TRBD2 identical over 10 bases. V trimming: 4 bases; J trimming: 5 bases; junction bases outside the gene matches: 9. Germline values: CDR1 SGDLS, CDR2 YYNGEE. This CDR3 has 15 residues. The CDR3 DNA reads TGTGCCAGCAGCCCGCGACTAGCGGGCGTCCACGAGCAGTACTTC. Translated: CASSPRLAGVHEQYF.

The J gene is TRBJ2-1, the V gene TRBV7-9; 8 bases map to TRBD2. This CDR3 spans 16 amino acids. Per the germline V gene, CDR1 is SEHNR and CDR2 is FQNEAQ (reference sequence). The trim removed 1 base at V and 4 bases at J, leaving 6 bases unmatched. The CDR3: CASSLGAGEGYNEQFF. In DNA form, the CDR3 reads TGTGCCAGCAGCTTAGGAGCGGGAGAGGGTTACAATGAGCAGTTCTTC.

V and J are TRBV5-6 and TRBJ2-7; D may be TRBD2 (5 bases). The CDR3 covers 16 residues. Trimming shortened V by 1 base and J by 4 bases, and 18 bases separated the two germline ends. Germline V gene lookup returns CDR1 SGHDT and CDR2 YYEEEE. In DNA, the CDR3 is TGTGCCAGCAGCTTGCCCCAAGGCAGAGGGCGGTACGAGCAGTACTTC. It encodes CASSLPQGRGRYEQYF.

This chain uses TRBV29-1 with TRBJ1-3, with unresolved D. Germline CDR1 reads SQVTM; CDR2 reads ANQGSEA. V lost 7 bases to trimming and J lost 4 bases, with 11 bases between them. The CDR3 sequence is 12 residues long. CDR3 bases: TGCAGCGCCTGGACGTCCGGAAACACCATATATTTT. It codes for CSAWTSGNTIYF.

The chain links TRBV19 to TRBJ2-7; 8 bases map to TRBD2. The CDR3 extends over 14 amino acids. In germline, CDR1 is LNHDA, CDR2 SQIVND (reference sequence). V was pared by 6 bases and J by 4 bases, with 8 bases of the junction left unmatched. CDR3 nucleotide sequence: TGTGCCAGTAGATCAGCGGGAGAATCGTACGAGCAGTACTTC. Protein sequence: CASRSAGESYEQYF.

The chain recombines TRBV27 with TRBJ1-4, with D uncertain. The CDR3 loop spans 16 amino acids. Trimming left V 5 bases short and J 0 bases short, with 13 bases between. CDR1 is MNHEY, CDR2 SMNVEV, per germline (reference sequence). The CDR3 sequence: CASSPKQQATNEKLFF. In DNA form, the CDR3 reads TGTGCCAGCAGTCCTAAACAACAAGCAACTAATGAAAAACTGTTTTTT.

The chain joins TRBV7-2 to TRBJ2-1; 8 nucleotides match TRBD2. The junction had 7 bases not matched to a gene; V was cut back by 5 bases and J by 1 base. Germline CDR1 is SGHTA and CDR2 is FQGNSA. This CDR3 spans 16 amino acids. CDR3 nucleotides: TGTGCCAGCAGCCCTTCTCTAGCGGGTTCCTACAATGAGCAGTTCTTC. This gives the protein CASSPSLAGSYNEQFF.